What follows are 30 T cell receptor beta chains derived from one specimen sequenced in a study of spatial heterogeneity in lung cancer. Time point of the sample: blood at routine non-recurrence follow-up after resection. The study sequenced unsorted whole RNA from tumor, nontumor lung or frozen PBMC. TCRdb passed the 5' RACE reads through MiXCR, listing each CDR3 protein once. The sample lists around 110,000 distinct CDR3 sequences, less than 15% occurring once. Source: PBMCs, taken at follow-up. These receptors came from a male donor with early-stage non-small cell lung cancer.

This clonotype has more than one count but fewer than ten. The chain couples TRBV9 to TRBJ2-1; possibly TRBD1 for D (5 bases). Trimming left V 0 bases short and J 7 bases short, with 14 bases between. This CDR3 has 15 residues. CDR1 is SGDLS, CDR2 YYNGEE, per germline. DNA for the CDR3: TGTGCCAGCAGCGTAGGAACGCAGGGTCATAATGAGCAGTTCTTC. This encodes CASSVGTQGHNEQFF. The whole variable domain, filled in from reference TRBV9 and TRBJ2-1, reads DSGVTQTPKHLITATGQRVTLRCSPRSGDLSVYWYQQSLDQGLQFLIQYYNGEERAKGNILERFSAQQFPDLHSELNLSSLELGDSALYFCASSVGTQGHNEQFFGPGTRLTVL.

V and J are TRBV10-2 and TRBJ1-5, with TRBD1 as a possible D gene (5 bases). Per the germline V gene, CDR1 is WSHSY and CDR2 is SAAADI. The CDR3 is 14 amino acids. V was clipped by 2 bases and J by 2 bases, with 7 bases between them. CDR3 sequence (DNA): TGCGCCAGCAGTGAGATCAGGGGCAATCAGCCCCAGCATTTT. It translates to CASSEIRGNQPQHF.

CDR3 in amino acids: CATSDNTGLGAFF. CDR3 sequence (DNA): TGTGCCACCAGTGATAACACAGGATTGGGGGCTTTCTTT. The chain has TRBV24-1 and TRBJ1-1; a weak D match, TRBD1 (5 bases). Germline CDR1 is KGHDR and CDR2 is SFDVKD. Trimming took 3 bases from V and 11 from J, leaving 15 bases between them. CDR3 size: 13 residues.

This chain joins TRBV20-1 and TRBJ1-2; D is ambiguous. The CDR3 has 13 residues. V shed 1 base and J shed 2 bases, with 8 bases lying between them. Per the germline V gene, CDR1 is DFQATT and CDR2 is SNEGSKA (reference sequence). The CDR3 DNA sequence: TGCAGTGCTAGAGTCACGATGAACTATGGCTACACCTTC. Residues: CSARVTMNYGYTF.

The CDR3 bases are TGTGCCGGTACCGGACAGGGGGCCGGCGGGGAGCTGTTTTTT. This sequence encodes CAGTGQGAGGELFF. The chain recombines TRBV30 with TRBJ2-2, with TRBD1 matching 11 bases. With 8 bases clipped from V and 7 bases from J, the junction kept 9 bases outside the gene matches. Germline V gene data show CDR1 as GTSNPN and CDR2 as SVGIG (reference sequence). The CDR3 loop spans 14 amino acids. Based on the CDR3 plus reference TRBV30 and TRBJ2-2, the full variable domain is SQTIHQWPATLVQPVGSPLSLECTVEGTSNPNLYWYRQAAGRGLQLLFYSVGIGQISSEVPQNLSASRPQDRQFILSSKKLLLSDSGFYLCAGTGQGAGGELFFGEGSRLTVL.

This clonotype was detected many times. The rearrangement uses TRBV7-2 and TRBJ1-4, with D perhaps matching TRBD1 (5 bases). Germline CDR1 and CDR2: SGHTA and FQGNSA. Trimming took off 5 bases at V and 7 bases at J, with 11 bases between the two ends. This CDR3 is built from 13 residues. The CDR3 loop is CASSRTGREKLFF. The CDR3 DNA reads as TGTGCCAGCAGCCGTACGGGACGTGAAAAACTGTTTTTT.

This clonotype was observed a handful of times. V is TRBV5-1 and J is TRBJ1-1; 7 nucleotides match TRBD1. CDR1 SGHRS and CDR2 YFSETQ come from the germline V gene. This CDR3 region has 14 residues. The J segment lost 7 bases and the V segment lost 1 base, leaving 7 bases of the junction unmatched. Here the CDR3 reads CASSLIDREGEAFF. DNA for the CDR3: TGCGCCAGCAGCTTGATCGACAGGGAGGGTGAAGCTTTCTTT.

This clonotype was found many times. This sequence joins TRBV29-1 and TRBJ2-7, with 11 bases that match TRBD1. V lost 4 bases and J lost 2; bases outside the gene matches: 7. This CDR3 has 15 residues. CDR1 is SQVTM, CDR2 ANQGSEA, per germline. The CDR3 is CSVAGDRGFTYEQYF. DNA of the CDR3: TGCAGCGTTGCGGGGGACAGGGGGTTCACCTACGAGCAGTACTTC.

This clonotype was recorded at least ten times. This chain joins TRBV29-1 and TRBJ2-7; 10 nucleotides match TRBD1. V was clipped by 7 bases and J by 5 bases; unmatched bases: 14. Germline V gene lookup returns CDR1 SQVTM and CDR2 ANQGSEA. The CDR3 runs to 15 residues. The DNA for the CDR3 is TGCAGCGGGACTTTTTTGGGACAGGGGATCCACGAGCAGTACTTC. It is translated as CSGTFLGQGIHEQYF.

This clonotype was counted between two and nine times. The J gene is TRBJ1-1, the V gene TRBV4-3, with 9 positions matching TRBD1. Germline V gives CDR1 LGHNA, CDR2 YSLEER. The CDR3 is 16 amino acids. J gave up 7 bases and V 0 bases, and 9 bases lay outside the gene matches. The DNA for the CDR3 is TGCGCCAGCAGCCAAGATATCTGGACAGGGGAACTTGAAGCTTTCTTT. Protein: CASSQDIWTGELEAFF.

This clonotype was detected a few times. This chain connects TRBV11-2 to TRBJ2-1; TRBD2 matches at 13 bases. The CDR3 length is 16 residues. Germline V gene data show CDR1 as SGHAT and CDR2 as FQNNGV. The V segment lost 4 bases and the J segment 7 bases; nucleotides outside the gene matches: 7. CDR3 loop: CASSSPGLAGRNEQFF. DNA of the CDR3: TGTGCCAGCAGCTCCCCGGGACTAGCGGGGCGAAATGAGCAGTTCTTC.

This clonotype was seen a few times. The CDR3 reads CASSTRQGVPYNEQFF. The CDR3 DNA reads TGTGCCAGCAGTACCCGACAGGGTGTACCCTACAATGAGCAGTTCTTC. The chain recombines TRBV27 with TRBJ2-1, with TRBD1 identical over 7 bases. Looked up from germline, CDR1 is MNHEY and CDR2 is SMNVEV (reference sequence). Unmatched junction bases numbered 9, after V lost 5 bases and J lost 2 bases. CDR3 length: 16 amino acids.

This clonotype was counted many times. The V call is TRBV28, the J call TRBJ2-1; 7 bases fit TRBD2. Germline V gives CDR1 MDHEN, CDR2 SYDVKM. The CDR3 totals 16 residues. Unmatched junction bases numbered 14, after V lost 5 bases and J lost 7 bases. The CDR3 DNA sequence: TGTGCCAGCAGTGACTTTAGCGGGTTTTTCTCTAATGAGCAGTTCTTC. This sequence encodes CASSDFSGFFSNEQFF.

The chain carries TRBV15 and TRBJ2-7; 9 bases line up with TRBD1. The V gene's germline CDR1 is LNHNV and CDR2 YYDKDF (reference sequence). With V trimmed by 0 bases and J by 3 bases, 6 bases remained unmatched. The CDR3 loop spans 16 amino acids. The CDR3 loop reads CATSRDAPGQGYEQYF. DNA for the CDR3: TGTGCCACCAGCAGAGATGCTCCGGGACAGGGCTACGAGCAGTACTTC.

This clonotype was recorded at least ten times. CDR3 amino acids: CASTLYDGTKQPQHF. CDR3 DNA sequence: TGTGCCAGCACCCTATACGACGGGACAAAACAGCCCCAGCATTTT. J is TRBJ1-5 and V is TRBV28; a possible D gene is TRBD1 (6 bases). The V gene lost 7 bases and the J gene lost 7 bases, with 20 bases spanning the gap. The CDR3 length is 15 residues. CDR1 is MDHEN and CDR2 is SYDVKM in the germline V gene.

This clonotype showed up just a few times. The CDR3 spells CASSFLQGNNQPQHF. CDR3 bases: TGTGCCAGCAGTTTCCTCCAGGGCAACAATCAGCCCCAGCATTTT. The rearrangement uses TRBV6-6 and TRBJ1-5; a weak D match, TRBD1 (5 bases). CDR1 is MNHNY and CDR2 is SVGAGI in the germline V gene (reference sequence). This CDR3 has 15 residues. V was trimmed by 4 bases and J by 3 bases, leaving 13 bases between them.

This clonotype was seen repeatedly, ten times or more. The chain links TRBV20-1 to TRBJ1-6; D unclear. Between the trimmed V and J ends, which lost 6 bases and 7 bases, there was a span of 16 bases. The CDR3 spans 14 residues. Per germline, CDR1 DFQATT and CDR2 SNEGSKA (reference sequence). In DNA form, the CDR3 reads TGCAGTGCCATGCCAGGAGGGAGCAATTCACCCCTCCACTTT. Residues: CSAMPGGSNSPLHF.

A few counts support this clonotype. The chain uses TRBV6-2 or TRBV6-3 and TRBJ2-2; TRBD2 agrees at 10 bases. The junction had 10 bases not matched to a gene; V was cut back by 0 bases and J by 3 bases. This CDR3 comprises 19 residues. Germline assignment: CDR1 MNHEY and CDR2 SVGEGT. CDR3 sequence reads: CASSYSQNTGTSDTGELFF. The DNA for the CDR3 is TGTGCCAGCAGTTACTCGCAGAATACCGGGACTAGCGACACCGGGGAGCTGTTTTTT.

This chain connects TRBV6-2 or TRBV6-3 to TRBJ1-5; D remains unclear. The V gene lost 5 bases and the J gene lost 1 base, with 21 bases spanning the gap. CDR3 length: 18 residues. The germline V gene encodes CDR1 MNHEY and CDR2 SVGEGT. CDR3 amino acids: CASSPSRAWGMSNQPQHF. DNA for the CDR3: TGTGCCAGCAGTCCCTCTCGGGCCTGGGGTATGAGCAATCAGCCCCAGCATTTT.

The chain combines TRBV7-2 with TRBJ1-5; perhaps TRBD1 as D (5 bases). Trimming removed 2 bases at V and 0 bases at J, with 17 bases between. The germline V gene has CDR1 SGHTA and CDR2 FQGNSA. CDR3 length: 18 residues. The CDR3 sequence is CASSLLMGTEYSNQPQHF. The DNA of the CDR3 is TGTGCCAGCAGCTTACTAATGGGGACCGAATATAGCAATCAGCCCCAGCATTTT.

Turning to this clonotype: A read error is possible here, since a much larger clone lies one base away. The chain uses TRBV20-1 and TRBJ1-5; the match to TRBD1 covers 7 bases. V lost 0 bases, J lost 7 bases, and 15 bases stayed unmatched. The CDR3 length is 17 residues. The germline V gene has CDR1 DFQATT and CDR2 SNEGSKA (reference sequence). This CDR3 is CSARDLDGGGTKQPQHF. The CDR3 DNA sequence: TGCAGTGCTAGAGACCTCGACGGAGGGGGCACAAAGCAGCCCCAGCATTTT.

V is TRBV4-3 and J is TRBJ2-3, with 9 bases identical to TRBD2. There are 15 residues in the CDR3. Germline CDR1 reads LGHNA; CDR2 reads YSLEER. V shed 6 bases and J 6 bases; nucleotides not matched to a gene: 10. This CDR3 is CASRRGGGASDTQYF. The CDR3 DNA follows: TGCGCCAGCAGGCGGGGCGGGGGGGCCTCGGATACGCAGTATTTT.

The V call is TRBV14, the J call TRBJ1-2, with D uncertain. Trimming removed 2 bases from V and 8 bases from J, with 12 bases in between. This CDR3 has 13 residues. Germline V CDR1 and CDR2: SGHDN, FVKESK. The CDR3 DNA reads as TGTGCCAGCAGCCAACCCCGGGGAGGCGGCTACACCTTC. Amino acid sequence: CASSQPRGGGYTF.

The chain carries TRBV27 and TRBJ1-5; 8 bases are a match to TRBD1. This CDR3 is built from 14 residues. CDR1 MNHEY and CDR2 SMNVEV come from the germline V gene (reference sequence). V gave up 5 bases and J gave up 4 bases; unmatched junction bases: 4. CDR3 coding DNA: TGTGCCAGCAGTCGGAACAGGGGGAATCAGCCCCAGCATTTT. This sequence encodes CASSRNRGNQPQHF.

As DNA, the CDR3 is TGTGCCAGCAGTTTAGAAGTTGTGTGGCAGGTGGGAAACACCATATATTTT. Translation gives CASSLEVVWQVGNTIYF. The chain joins TRBV12-3 or TRBV12-4 to TRBJ1-3; D not certain. V dropped 1 base and J dropped 4 bases, with 17 bases sitting between them. The CDR3 totals 17 residues.

The V call is TRBV4-2, the J call TRBJ2-7, with D possibly TRBD2 on 5 matching bases. Germline V gene sequence: CDR1 LGHNA, CDR2 YNFKEQ. Trimming removed 0 bases at V and 5 bases at J, with 11 bases between. CDR3 length: 14 amino acids. CDR3 DNA sequence: TGTGCCAGCAGCCAAGATCCGGCGGGCCACGAGCAGTACTTC. Its translation is CASSQDPAGHEQYF.

In its sample, this clonotype was seen many times. This chain joins TRBV3-1 and TRBJ1-4, with no clear D. The germline V and J ends were trimmed by 2 bases and 6 bases, with 10 bases remaining between them. The CDR3 is made up of 14 amino acids. From germline, CDR1 is LGHDT and CDR2 YNNKEL (reference sequence). The CDR3 loop reads CASSQRGRDEKLFF. The CDR3 region has the DNA TGTGCCAGCAGCCAACGGGGAAGGGATGAAAAACTGTTTTTT.

This clonotype was seen a few times. The V gene is TRBV7-2, the J gene TRBJ2-7; no reliable D call. The CDR3 extends over 14 amino acids. V dropped 5 bases and J dropped 7 bases, with 18 bases sitting between them. CDR1 is SGHTA and CDR2 is FQGNSA in the germline V gene. CDR3 sequence (DNA): TGTGCCAGCAGCCGCCCAGTTGGGGTCGGTGAGCAGTACTTC. It is translated as CASSRPVGVGEQYF.

In this sample, this clonotype turned up many times. The chain carries TRBV27 and TRBJ1-5, with 8 bases matching TRBD1. Germline loops: CDR1 MNHEY, CDR2 SMNVEV (reference sequence). The V segment lost 6 bases and the J segment 4 bases; nucleotides outside the gene matches: 5. This CDR3 is 14 amino acids long. The CDR3 loop reads CASSNGQGNQPQHF. CDR3 DNA: TGTGCCAGCAGCAATGGACAGGGAAATCAGCCCCAGCATTTT.

This clonotype was seen repeatedly, ten times or more. The chain links TRBV7-3 to TRBJ2-2; a possible D gene is TRBD2 (6 bases). From germline, CDR1 is SGHTA and CDR2 FQGTGA. V dropped 6 bases and J dropped 4 bases, with 15 bases sitting between them. The CDR3 has 15 residues. The CDR3 DNA sequence: TGTGCCAGCAGTTCTCAAGGAGGGTTCACCGGGGAGCTGTTTTTT. This gives the protein CASSSQGGFTGELFF.